This T cell receptor (beta chain) appears in the sequencing data of a study of T cell responses to AZD1222 COVID-19 vaccine (dated by TCRdb to the early 2020s). About the investigation overall: AZD1222 recipients whose second dose came at about 4 weeks and those whose second dose came at about 12 weeks were combined into one group, since spike-specific TCR depth and breadth did not differ between the two schedules. A total of 233 trial participants underwent TCR sequencing, of whom under 220 had received two doses of AZD1222 and around 25 had received two doses of the MenACWY control vaccine. Trial participants were enrolled by age into 18-55, 56-69 and 70-plus year subgroups, with roughly 160, 29 and 62 TCR-sequenced participants respectively.

As regards this clone: Its cognate antigen has yet to be identified. Base qualities are missing; no much larger clone stands one base away.

Overall study outcomes, separate from this receptor: No day 14 peak-response samples were available, so repertoires were characterized only after the peak T cell response. Most participants were white British and females outnumbered males, and the authors suggested that clonal diversity may have been underestimated. The 56-69-year group was small, and its depth increase did not reach significance, likely because of low power. After two AZD1222 doses, both the breadth and the depth of spike-specific TCRs were significantly higher than at day 0 and than in MenACWY recipients. Conclusions about previously exposed vaccinees are limited because only 6 or 7 AZD1222 recipients were SARS-CoV-2 seropositive at baseline. Reportedly, almost half of the unique spike-specific TCRs recognized epitopes lying outside the regions that are mutated in the B.1.351 and B.1.1.7 variants. The vaccine-associated CD4 TCRs covered the entire spike protein, and the dominant responses fell in regions 160-218 and 743-854.

The sample's time point label, decoded: baseline before first vaccination. The vaccinee samples were drawn from two UK trials, COV001 and COV002, one of which was a single-blind randomized controlled phase 2/3 trial testing AZD1222 (ChAdOx1 nCoV-19) in healthy adults. Trial participant PBMC samples were collected at day 0 and day 28 after the second dose for TCRbeta chain sequencing. The CDR3 regions of human TCRbeta chains were analyzed by immunosequencing. The authors processed their data as follows. TCRs in the repertoires were matched against a reference library of SARS-CoV-2-specific TCRs that had been generated with the MIRA antigen-specificity platform. Breadth meant the fraction of unique TCRs that were SARS-CoV-2-associated, whereas depth meant the fraction of total T cells that were SARS-CoV-2-associated. Using the MIRA data, each spike-specific TCR was mapped to the spike region that the TCR reacts to and placed in a CD4 or CD8 class. Log10-transformed breadth and depth values were compared by one-way ANOVA with Sidak's multiple comparisons tests. The table comes from immuneACCESS by way of TCRdb, which keeps in-frame sequences with V and J called. Part of the clones is missing from these tables; in studies checked, under half for an unresolved V gene and the rest for unknown reasons. Clone size and the V and J calls come from that table; the DNA yielded D and trimming. A total of 95,000 or so clones appear in this sample, roughly nine tenths of them only once. Jointly, the top ten make up about 3.9% of the sample.

Inclusive of the bounding cysteine and phenylalanine, the CDR3 is 16 residues long. Only CDR3 DNA remains: 48 bases, in frame from the first base. V sheds 10 bases and J sheds 4 bases, leaving 20 bases between their ends. CDR1 and CDR2 (SNHLY, FYNNEI) derive from the germline V gene. The specimen comprised peripheral blood, sampled on day 0 of AZD1222 vaccination. The chain couples TRBV2 to TRBJ1-6, with a tentative D gene TRBD1 over 5 matching bases. The clonotype originates from an adult in good health. The CDR3 protein sequence reads: CATMRRVGGYNSPLHF. The sequenced DNA is TGTGCCACCATGAGACGGGTGGGGGGATATAATTCACCCCTCCACTTT.